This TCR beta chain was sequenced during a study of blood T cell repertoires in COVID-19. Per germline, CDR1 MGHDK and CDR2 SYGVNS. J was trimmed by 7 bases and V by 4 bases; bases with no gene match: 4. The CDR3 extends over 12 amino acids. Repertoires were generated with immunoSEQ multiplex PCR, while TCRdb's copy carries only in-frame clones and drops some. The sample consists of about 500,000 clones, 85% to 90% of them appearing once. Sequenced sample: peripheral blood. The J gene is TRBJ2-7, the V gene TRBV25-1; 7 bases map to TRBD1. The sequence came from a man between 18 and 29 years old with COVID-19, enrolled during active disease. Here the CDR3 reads CASSAGTDEQYF. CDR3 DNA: TGTGCCAGCAGTGCGGGGACAGATGAGCAGTACTTC.